Described below is a single T cell receptor beta chain sequence and its context. Its target is not known. Unmatched junction bases numbered 12, after V lost 0 bases and J lost 7 bases. Germline CDR1 and CDR2: ENHRY and SYGVKD. The CDR3 extends over 17 amino acids. One entry per CDR3 protein, called by TCRdb with MiXCR from the reads. The top ten hold 30% to 40% of the sample, which has approximately 140,000 distinct CDR3 sequences, roughly 25% seen once. This record comes from a study of T cell repertoires in cytomegalovirus infection. Across the whole study: Based on public TCR beta signatures, there were indications of CMV infection and of a matching HLA type. Study-level points and caveats: Cumulative public TCR beta family frequency identified carriers of CMV plus the relevant HLA.

This chain links TRBV10-3 with TRBJ2-7; 10 bases fit TRBD2. The specimen was PBMCs, sequenced either directly or after in vitro stimulation (not recorded which). The receptor's source is a human donor in good health (CMV status not recorded). Some clones in this sample may be carry-over from other donors' samples. The CDR3 bases are TGTGCCATCAGTGAGTCGGATATCCTAGCGGGAGAACGTGAGCAGTACTTC. This codes for CAISESDILAGEREQYF.